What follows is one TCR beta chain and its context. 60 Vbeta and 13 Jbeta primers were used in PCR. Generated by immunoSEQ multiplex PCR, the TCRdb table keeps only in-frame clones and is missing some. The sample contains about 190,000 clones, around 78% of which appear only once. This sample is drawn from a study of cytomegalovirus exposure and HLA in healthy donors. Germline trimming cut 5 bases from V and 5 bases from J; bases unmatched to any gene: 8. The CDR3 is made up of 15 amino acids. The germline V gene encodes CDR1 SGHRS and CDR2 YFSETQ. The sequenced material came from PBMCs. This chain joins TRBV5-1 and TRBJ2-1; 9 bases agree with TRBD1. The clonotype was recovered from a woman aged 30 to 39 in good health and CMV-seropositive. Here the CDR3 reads CASSLGGTGNNEQFF. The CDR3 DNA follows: TGCGCCAGCAGTCTGGGAGGGACAGGGAACAATGAGCAGTTCTTC.